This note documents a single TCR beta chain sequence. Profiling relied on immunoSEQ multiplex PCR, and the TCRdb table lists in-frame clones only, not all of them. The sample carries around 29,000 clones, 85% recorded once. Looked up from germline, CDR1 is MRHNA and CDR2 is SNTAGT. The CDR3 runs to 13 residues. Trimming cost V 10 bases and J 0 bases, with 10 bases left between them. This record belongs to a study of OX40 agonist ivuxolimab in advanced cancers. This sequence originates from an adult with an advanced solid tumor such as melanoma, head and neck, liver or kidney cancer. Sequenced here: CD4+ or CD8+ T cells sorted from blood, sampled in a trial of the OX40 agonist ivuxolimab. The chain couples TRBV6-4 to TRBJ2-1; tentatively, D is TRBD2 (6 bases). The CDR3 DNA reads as TGTGCCACCCGGGGGAGCTCCTACAATGAGCAGTTCTTC. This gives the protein CATRGSSYNEQFF.